A selection of T cell receptor beta chains follows, all from one sample in a study of somatic mutations in cytotoxic T cells in rheumatoid arthritis. Generated by immunoSEQ multiplex PCR, the TCRdb table keeps only in-frame clones and is missing some. The repertoire holds about 20,000 clones, with about 85% as singletons. Sample: CD8+ T cells sorted from blood. The receptors originated from a woman aged 40 to 55 with rheumatoid arthritis. The CDR3 runs from the conserved cysteine through the conserved F or W. A D gene is named only where the DNA matches it firmly. Clone size, where shown, is once, few, many, or a class for clones that have expanded.

abundance	d_gene	v_gene	j_gene	CDR3aa	CDR3nt
-	-	TRBV15	TRBJ1-5	CATSREGGSNQPQHF	TGTGCCACCAGCAGAGAGGGGGGAAGCAATCAGCCCCAGCATTTT
few	-	TRBV15	TRBJ1-2	CATSPPRGRGHGYTF	TGTGCCACCAGCCCCCCCCGAGGGAGAGGGCATGGCTACACCTTC
-	TRBD2	TRBV30	TRBJ2-2	CAWSGASGRKTGELFF	TGTGCCTGGAGTGGGGCTAGCGGGAGAAAAACCGGGGAGCTGTTTTTT
-	TRBD1	TRBV12-5	TRBJ2-3	CASGFGQGIDTQYF	TGTGCTAGTGGTTTTGGACAGGGAATAGATACGCAGTATTTT
few	-	TRBV30	TRBJ1-1	CAWMEEHIEAFF	TGTGCCTGGATGGAGGAACATATTGAAGCTTTCTTT
-	TRBD2	TRBV5-1	TRBJ2-2	CASSHLAGTSGVSNTGELFF	TGCGCCAGCAGCCACCTCGCCGGGACTAGCGGGGTTTCGAACACCGGGGAGCTGTTTTTT
-	-	TRBV6-1	TRBJ1-5	CASRPGTLYQPQHF	TGTGCCAGCAGACCCGGGACACTATATCAGCCCCAGCATTTT
-	TRBD1	TRBV9	TRBJ1-6	CASSVAGTGDSPLHF	TGTGCCAGCAGCGTAGCTGGGACAGGGGACTCACCCCTCCACTTT
-	TRBD1	TRBV27	TRBJ1-6	CASSFRDRERLRTLHF	TGTGCCAGCAGTTTCAGGGACAGGGAACGCCTCCGGACCCTCCACTTT
-	-	TRBV27	TRBJ2-2	CASTGGGQHLTGELFF	TGTGCCAGCACCGGGGGGGGACAGCACTTGACCGGGGAGCTGTTTTTT
-	-	TRBV9	TRBJ2-7	CASSVNSAYEQYF	TGTGCCAGCAGCGTAAACTCCGCCTACGAGCAGTACTTC
-	TRBD1	TRBV19	TRBJ2-7	CASSPHPGTGAFYEQYF	TGTGCCAGTAGTCCTCACCCCGGGACAGGGGCCTTCTACGAGCAGTACTTC
-	-	TRBV25-1	TRBJ1-1	CASSESGGTEAFF	TGTGCCAGCAGTGAATCCGGGGGCACTGAAGCTTTCTTT
-	-	TRBV5-4	TRBJ1-4	CASSPDKSHEKLFF	TGTGCCAGCAGTCCCGACAAGAGTCATGAAAAACTGTTTTTT
few	-	TRBV7-8	TRBJ2-5	CASSRVSGRVRETQYF	TGTGCCAGCAGCCGAGTCTCAGGCAGGGTTAGGGAGACCCAGTACTTC
-	-	TRBV29-1	TRBJ1-2	CSVYRDGGYTF	TGCAGCGTTTACAGGGATGGAGGCTACACCTTC
-	-	TRBV30	TRBJ2-7	CAWNRRGVTYEQYF	TGTGCCTGGAACCGCAGGGGGGTAACCTACGAGCAGTACTTC
-	-	TRBV7-9	TRBJ1-2	CASSLMTVYTF	TGTGCCAGCAGCTTAATGACAGTCTACACCTTC
-	-	TRBV28	TRBJ1-2	CASSLEGVGDYGYTF	TGTGCCAGCAGTTTAGAAGGAGTAGGGGACTATGGCTACACCTTC
-	TRBD1	TRBV2	TRBJ1-1	CASSTSRDRERKDEAFF	TGTGCCAGCAGTACGTCCCGGGACAGGGAGAGGAAGGATGAAGCTTTCTTT
-	TRBD1	TRBV2	TRBJ1-3	CASSEAHPGTGGKGSGNTIYF	TGTGCCAGCAGTGAAGCCCACCCCGGGACAGGGGGCAAAGGGTCTGGAAACACCATATATTTT
-	-	TRBV7-3	TRBJ2-2	CASSLAGGELFF	TGTGCCAGCAGCTTAGCGGGGGGGGAGCTGTTTTTT
-	-	TRBV19	TRBJ1-2	CASSIVPGNFNGYTF	TGTGCCAGTAGTATAGTACCAGGGAATTTTAATGGCTACACCTTC
-	TRBD2	TRBV7-6	TRBJ2-2	CASSLTSGSTGELFF	TGTGCCAGCAGCCTGACTAGCGGGAGCACCGGGGAGCTGTTTTTT
-	TRBD1	TRBV27	TRBJ1-5	CASSLNGAYRDRGKPQHF	TGTGCCAGCAGTTTGAATGGAGCCTACCGGGACAGGGGGAAGCCCCAGCATTTT
-	TRBD1	TRBV12-5	TRBJ2-1	CASGATTGGWEQFF	TGTGCTAGTGGTGCGACAACAGGGGGGTGGGAGCAGTTCTTC
few	-	TRBV6-5	TRBJ2-7	CASGHSSSYEQYF	TGTGCCAGCGGACACTCGAGCTCCTACGAGCAGTACTTC
-	TRBD1	TRBV19	TRBJ1-1	CSSSGTGREVDTEAFF	TGTTCCAGTAGTGGGACAGGGCGAGAAGTTGACACTGAAGCTTTCTTT
-	TRBD1	TRBV6-1	TRBJ1-6	CASSEGTGGYSPLHF	TGTGCCAGCAGTGAAGGGACAGGGGGCTATTCACCCCTCCACTTT
-	TRBD2	TRBV7-6	TRBJ2-2	CASSLTVLTSGSQGPTGELFF	TGTGCCAGCAGCTTGACGGTATTGACTAGCGGGAGTCAAGGACCCACCGGGGAGCTGTTTTTT
-	-	TRBV5-8	TRBJ2-7	CASSFGSSNEQYF	TGTGCCAGCAGCTTTGGTTCGAGTAACGAGCAGTACTTC
-	TRBD1	TRBV15	TRBJ2-7	CATSSTGGGEQYF	TGTGCCACCAGCTCCACAGGGGGCGGGGAGCAGTACTTC
-	TRBD1	TRBV13	TRBJ2-1	CASSWDRSYNEQFF	TGTGCCAGCAGCTGGGACAGGTCCTACAATGAGCAGTTCTTC
-	-	TRBV7-8	TRBJ1-2	CASSLGGEGYTF	TGTGCCAGCAGCTTGGGGGGTGAAGGCTACACCTTC
once	-	TRBV9	TRBJ2-5	CASSVGGEETQYF	TGTGCCAGCAGCGTAGGGGGGGAAGAGACCCAGTACTTC
-	-	TRBV6-1	TRBJ1-1	CASSVFGDTEAFF	TGTGCCAGCAGTGTTTTCGGGGACACTGAAGCTTTCTTT
once	-	TRBV15	TRBJ1-1	CATSRVGVGLGTEAFF	TGTGCCACCAGCAGAGTAGGGGTAGGGTTAGGCACTGAAGCTTTCTTT
-	-	TRBV27	TRBJ1-3	CASSLTSGGVFSGNTIYF	TGTGCCAGCAGTTTAACTTCTGGAGGGGTCTTCTCTGGAAACACCATATATTTT
-	-	TRBV6-5	TRBJ2-2	CASSYSRGGGELFF	TGTGCCAGCAGTTACTCCCGAGGAGGCGGGGAGCTGTTTTTT
-	-	TRBV11-2	TRBJ2-2	CASSLVSTASNTGELFF	TGTGCCAGCAGCTTAGTTAGTACAGCCTCGAACACCGGGGAGCTGTTTTTT
-	-	TRBV6-1	TRBJ2-2	CASSGSIGSTGELFF	TGTGCCAGCAGTGGCTCGATTGGCAGCACCGGGGAGCTGTTTTTT
-	TRBD2	TRBV5-6	TRBJ2-1	CASSFVGTTSSYNEQFF	TGTGCCAGCAGCTTCGTGGGGACTACTAGCTCCTACAATGAGCAGTTCTTC
-	-	TRBV7-9	TRBJ2-3	CASSYKGTDTQYF	TGTGCCAGCAGCTACAAAGGCACAGATACGCAGTATTTT
-	-	TRBV7-9	TRBJ2-1	CASSADSNNEQFF	TGTGCCAGCAGCGCCGACAGCAACAATGAGCAGTTCTTC
-	-	TRBV27	TRBJ2-1	CASSLFPGGTTIEQFF	TGTGCCAGCAGTTTATTCCCCGGGGGTACTACAATTGAGCAGTTCTTC
-	-	TRBV6-1	TRBJ1-1	CANGDSLSEAFF	TGTGCCAACGGGGATTCCTTATCGGAAGCTTTCTTT
-	-	TRBV11-2	TRBJ1-1	CASSFWGGNTEAFF	TGTGCCAGCAGCTTCTGGGGGGGGAACACTGAAGCTTTCTTT
-	-	TRBV12-5	TRBJ2-3	CASGRQTASTDTQYF	TGTGCTAGTGGTCGACAGACAGCTAGCACAGATACGCAGTATTTT
once	TRBD1	TRBV12-5	TRBJ1-1	CASGLDRGSVNTEAFF	TGTGCTAGTGGTTTGGACAGGGGATCGGTGAACACTGAAGCTTTCTTT
-	TRBD1	TRBV30	TRBJ2-5	CAWSVSGTVKETQYF	TGTGCCTGGAGTGTATCCGGGACAGTTAAAGAGACCCAGTACTTC
-	TRBD2	TRBV2	TRBJ2-3	CASTRGRDSDTQYF	TGTGCCAGCACCCGGGGGAGGGATTCTGATACGCAGTATTTT
-	-	TRBV7-7	TRBJ2-5	CASSLVGAVGETQYF	TGTGCCAGCAGCTTAGTGGGGGCCGTAGGAGAGACCCAGTACTTC
-	-	TRBV21-1	TRBJ2-1	CASSKLRDRGRNEQFF	TGTGCCAGCAGCAAGCTACGGGACAGGGGGCGCAATGAGCAGTTCTTC
-	-	TRBV13	TRBJ2-1	CASSSEVSSYNEQFF	TGTGCCAGCAGCTCAGAAGTAAGCTCCTACAATGAGCAGTTCTTC
-	-	TRBV4-2	TRBJ2-2	CASSLYPPDSRTNTGELFF	TGTGCCAGCAGCCTGTATCCCCCCGACAGCAGAACAAACACCGGGGAGCTGTTTTTT
-	-	TRBV7-9	TRBJ1-5	CASSSSDSYSNQPQHF	TGTGCCAGCAGCTCCTCAGACAGCTATAGCAATCAGCCCCAGCATTTT